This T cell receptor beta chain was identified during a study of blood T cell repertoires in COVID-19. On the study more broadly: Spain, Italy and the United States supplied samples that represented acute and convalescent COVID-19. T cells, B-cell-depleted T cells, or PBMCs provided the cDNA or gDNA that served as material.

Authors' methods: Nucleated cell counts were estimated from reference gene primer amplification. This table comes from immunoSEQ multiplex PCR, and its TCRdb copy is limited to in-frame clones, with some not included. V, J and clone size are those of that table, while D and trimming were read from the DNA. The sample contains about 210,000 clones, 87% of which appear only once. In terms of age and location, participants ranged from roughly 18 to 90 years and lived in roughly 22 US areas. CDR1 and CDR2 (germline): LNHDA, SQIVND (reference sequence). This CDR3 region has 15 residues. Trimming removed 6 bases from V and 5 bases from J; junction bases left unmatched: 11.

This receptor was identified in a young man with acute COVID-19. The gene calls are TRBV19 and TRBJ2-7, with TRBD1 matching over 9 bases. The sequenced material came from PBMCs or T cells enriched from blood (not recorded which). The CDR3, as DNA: TGTGCCAGTAGGCCGACAGGGGGATTTTTGGACGAGCAGTACTTC. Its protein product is CASRPTGGFLDEQYF. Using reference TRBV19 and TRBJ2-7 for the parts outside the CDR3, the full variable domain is DGGITQSPKYLFRKEGQNVTLSCEQNLNHDAMYWYRQDPGQGLRLIYYSQIVNDFQKGDIAEGYSVSREKKESFPLTVTSAQKNPTAFYLCASRPTGGFLDEQYFGPGTRLTVT.